These T cell receptor beta chains were read from a single sample in a study of early T cells in non-severe SARS-CoV-2 infection. TCRdb itself ran the 5' RACE reads through MiXCR, one entry per CDR3 protein. This sample has about 37,000 distinct CDR3 sequences, with roughly 5% found just once. The sequenced sample was whole blood, obtained at baseline. The receptors come from an adult who was a healthcare worker with PCR-confirmed SARS-CoV-2 infection or an uninfected control (not recorded which). CDR3s leave out the opening cysteine and the closing phenylalanine or tryptophan. D genes are given only for firm matches.

J gene: TRBJ2-7; D gene: .; V gene: TRBV28; CDR3 protein: ASSLTRGAAYEQY
J gene: TRBJ2-1; D gene: .; V gene: TRBV12-3/TRBV12-4; CDR3 protein: ASSSEDAGYNEQF
J gene: TRBJ2-5; D gene: .; V gene: TRBV29-1; CDR3 protein: SAVRSRETQY
J gene: TRBJ1-5; D gene: .; V gene: TRBV20-1; CDR3 protein: SAPGLRSNQPQH
J gene: TRBJ1-2; D gene: .; V gene: TRBV5-1; CDR3 protein: ASSGTGLSNYGYT
J gene: TRBJ1-1; D gene: .; V gene: TRBV29-1; CDR3 protein: SVEGGRLSTEAF
J gene: TRBJ1-2; D gene: .; V gene: TRBV12-3/TRBV12-4; CDR3 protein: ASSFRVSDYGYT
J gene: TRBJ2-1; D gene: TRBD2; V gene: TRBV4-3; CDR3 protein: ASSQFGLAGGHNEQF
J gene: TRBJ1-2; D gene: .; V gene: TRBV6-5; CDR3 protein: ASTRGAGYGYT
J gene: TRBJ2-1; D gene: .; V gene: TRBV9; CDR3 protein: ASSVGPQKGDEQF
J gene: TRBJ2-3; D gene: TRBD2; V gene: TRBV7-2; CDR3 protein: ASSLARTSIAQY
J gene: TRBJ1-1; D gene: .; V gene: TRBV28; CDR3 protein: ASTYVPGHGLGGTEAF
J gene: TRBJ2-3; D gene: .; V gene: TRBV20-1; CDR3 protein: SARDTGRGPTDTQY
J gene: TRBJ2-1; D gene: .; V gene: TRBV7-6; CDR3 protein: ASSYSGNSYNEQF
J gene: TRBJ2-1; D gene: .; V gene: TRBV18; CDR3 protein: ASSDSRFSSGEQF
J gene: TRBJ1-1; D gene: .; V gene: TRBV6-5; CDR3 protein: ASRGNTEAF
J gene: TRBJ2-2; D gene: TRBD2; V gene: TRBV4-3; CDR3 protein: ASSQLAGVGAGELF
J gene: TRBJ1-1; D gene: TRBD1; V gene: TRBV5-1; CDR3 protein: ASSPDRENTEAF
J gene: TRBJ1-4; D gene: .; V gene: TRBV28; CDR3 protein: ASSFPGRAPAAKLF
J gene: TRBJ2-2; D gene: .; V gene: TRBV20-1; CDR3 protein: SASWNTGELF
J gene: TRBJ2-3; D gene: TRBD2; V gene: TRBV6-6; CDR3 protein: ASMAGARGTDTQY
J gene: TRBJ1-1; D gene: .; V gene: TRBV27; CDR3 protein: ASSGRANTEAF
J gene: TRBJ1-2; D gene: TRBD1; V gene: TRBV29-1; CDR3 protein: SVVPGQKYGYT
J gene: TRBJ1-1; D gene: .; V gene: TRBV9; CDR3 protein: ASSVDENTEAF
J gene: TRBJ2-2; D gene: .; V gene: TRBV11-3; CDR3 protein: ASSFPTLGISNTGELF
J gene: TRBJ2-1; D gene: .; V gene: TRBV12-3/TRBV12-4; CDR3 protein: ASSPPGEQF
J gene: TRBJ1-5; D gene: .; V gene: TRBV6-2/TRBV6-3; CDR3 protein: ASSYPPGGVGQPQH
J gene: TRBJ2-1; D gene: .; V gene: TRBV12-3/TRBV12-4; CDR3 protein: ASSLTRGVRYNEQF
J gene: TRBJ1-1; D gene: .; V gene: TRBV25-1; CDR3 protein: ASSETGRLMNTEAF